This TCR beta chain appears in the sequencing data of a study of cytomegalovirus exposure and HLA in healthy donors. Findings and caveats of the study: It was in a later analysis that TCR association rates were seen to vary by HLA locus, highest for DRB1 and lowest for HLA-C. Indistinguishable V segments, including TRBV6-2 and TRBV6-3, were excluded. It was 150 to 200 TCR beta chains that were listed as cytomegalovirus-associated.

The PCR made use of 60 Vbeta and 13 Jbeta primers. In the source study's methods: There were about 80 million unique TCR beta chains by a later count, and 8.5 million to 14 million of them were shared. Method: immunoSEQ multiplex PCR; TCRdb's copy keeps in-frame clones and lacks some. V, J and clone size were drawn from that table, and D and trimming were deduced from the DNA. This table holds roughly 130,000 clones, around 74% found once. Of note for this clone: Antigen unknown.

The CDR3 consists of 13 residues. Trimming took 6 bases from V and 3 from J, leaving 11 bases between them. Germline V gene lookup returns CDR1 MNHEY and CDR2 SVGAGI. This chain joins TRBV6-5 and TRBJ1-2, with a tentative D call TRBD1 (6 bases). Sequenced sample: PBMCs. This TCR derives from a woman aged 50 to 60 in good health and CMV-seropositive. This CDR3 is CASRGAGDYGYTF. The CDR3 DNA reads TGTGCCAGCAGGGGGGCAGGGGACTATGGCTACACCTTC.